Each of the 28 T cell receptor beta chains below was sequenced from the same sample in a study of spatial heterogeneity in lung cancer. Documented time point: sample taken at primary tumor resection. No antigen has been identified for these receptors. Broader study findings: Tracking of tumor mutation counts was seen in expanded intratumoral alpha and beta TCR counts.

Using its own MiXCR run on the 5' RACE reads, TCRdb lists one record per CDR3 protein. Found here are under 20,000 distinct CDR3 sequences, 5.7% of them singletons; the top ten hold 10%. The source was lung tumor tissue, collected at surgery. These receptors were obtained from a female donor with early-stage non-small cell lung cancer.

This clonotype was detected ten times or more. In nucleotides, the CDR3 is TGCGCCAGCAGCGCCCGGACAGGGTCCCACGAGCAGTACTTC. Its protein product is CASSARTGSHEQYF. The gene calls are TRBV4-1 and TRBJ2-7, with 8 nucleotides matching TRBD1. Germline-derived CDR1 and CDR2 are MGHRA and YSYEKL. Trimming cost V 5 bases and J 5 bases; bases outside gene matches: 8. The CDR3 is 14 residues long.

Notes on this clonotype: A much more abundant neighbour one base away suggests this may be a read error. The gene calls are TRBV20-1 and TRBJ2-7; D tentatively reads TRBD1 or TRBD2 (5 bases each). The CDR3 has 13 residues. Per the germline V gene, CDR1 is DFQATT and CDR2 is SNEGSKA (reference sequence). Trimming removed 3 bases from V and 5 bases from J, with 14 bases in between. The CDR3 region is CSARWDHGNEQYF. CDR3 nucleotides: TGCAGTGCTAGGTGGGACCATGGGAACGAGCAGTACTTC.

This clonotype was seen many times. The chain combines TRBV20-1 with TRBJ2-2; 7 bases fit TRBD1. V dropped 5 bases and J dropped 3; count of bases not matched to a gene: 3. The CDR3 spans 13 residues. Per germline, CDR1 DFQATT and CDR2 SNEGSKA (reference sequence). The CDR3 reads CSAYRGYTGELFF. The CDR3, as DNA: TGCAGTGCTTACAGGGGTTACACCGGGGAGCTGTTTTTT.

The table lists this clonotype with many counts. CDR3 region: CASSLSPGQQILQYF. The CDR3, as DNA: TGTGCCAGCAGCCTGAGCCCGGGACAGCAAATACTTCAGTACTTC. The chain has TRBV5-5 and TRBJ2-4; 7 nucleotides line up with TRBD1. Germline-derived CDR1 and CDR2 are SGHKS and YYEKEE (reference sequence). The J segment lost 11 bases and the V segment lost 4 bases, leaving 15 bases of the junction unmatched. CDR3 length equals 15 residues. The full variable domain, its missing parts supplied by reference TRBV5-5 and TRBJ2-4, is DAGVTQSPTHLIKTRGQQVTLRCSPISGHKSVSWYQQVLGQGPQFIFQYYEKEERGRGNFPDRFSARQFPNYSSELNVNALLLGDSALYLCASSLSPGQQILQYFGAGTRLSVL.

This clonotype was seen repeatedly, ten times or more. The V and J genes are TRBV5-6 and TRBJ2-2, with D perhaps TRBD1 or TRBD2 (5 bases each). V shed 4 bases and J shed 5 bases, with 18 bases lying between them. The germline V gene encodes CDR1 SGHDT and CDR2 YYEEEE. The CDR3 is made up of 16 amino acids. The CDR3 region is CASSPPRGRTTGELFF. For the CDR3, the DNA is TGTGCCAGCAGCCCTCCCCGGGGACGCACGACCGGGGAGCTGTTTTTT.

This clonotype is termed medium-sized. J is TRBJ1-6 and V is TRBV6-1; 10 positions agree with TRBD1. Germline V gene data show CDR1 as MNHNS and CDR2 as SASEGT. V was clipped by 8 bases and J by 9 bases; unmatched bases: 4. There are 13 residues in the CDR3. The CDR3 region is CASGTGERSPLHF. The CDR3 DNA reads as TGTGCCAGCGGGACAGGGGAGCGTTCACCCCTCCACTTT.

This clonotype was seen ten or more times. The rearrangement links TRBV7-6 to TRBJ2-7; 7 nucleotides align to TRBD2. J lost 2 bases, V lost 5 bases, and 9 bases had no gene match. CDR3 length: 15 amino acids. Germline lookup yields CDR1 SGHVS and CDR2 FNYEAQ. The CDR3: CASSPRASGPYEQYF. The CDR3 coding sequence is TGTGCCAGCAGCCCCAGAGCTAGCGGACCCTACGAGCAGTACTTC.

The chain carries TRBV27 and TRBJ2-1, with 13 bases fitting TRBD2. The CDR3 extends over 14 amino acids. The germline V gene encodes CDR1 MNHEY and CDR2 SMNVEV (reference sequence). J lost 5 bases, V lost 9 bases, and 4 bases had no gene match. The CDR3 DNA is TGTGCCAGTATCGGACTAGCGGGGGACAATGAGCAGTTCTTC. Amino acids: CASIGLAGDNEQFF.

In its sample, this clonotype was seen many times. This rearrangement joins TRBV27 to TRBJ2-7; D is perhaps TRBD1 or TRBD2 (5 bases each). V shed 8 bases and J shed 1 base, with 12 bases lying between them. There are 13 residues in the CDR3. From germline, CDR1 is MNHEY and CDR2 SMNVEV (reference sequence). CDR3 coding DNA: TGTGCCAGCGGATTGGGGGTGTCCTACGAGCAGTACTTC. This sequence encodes CASGLGVSYEQYF.

In its sample, this clonotype was seen many times. This rearrangement joins TRBV6-1 to TRBJ1-5; D is uncertain. V was trimmed by 4 bases and J by 5 bases, leaving 9 bases between them. The CDR3 has 13 amino acids. CDR1 is MNHNS and CDR2 is SASEGT in the germline V gene. CDR3 DNA sequence: TGTGCCAGCAGTGTTGGTCCCGATCAGCCCCAGCATTTT. It is translated as CASSVGPDQPQHF.

V usage is TRBV6-6 and J usage is TRBJ1-1; a weak D match, TRBD1 (6 bases). CDR3 length equals 14 residues. With 6 bases removed from V and 4 bases from J, the gap between germline ends came to 15 bases. CDR1 is MNHNY, CDR2 SVGAGI, per germline (reference sequence). CDR3 nucleotide sequence: TGTGCCAGCAGCCCGGGGACACGGGCCACTGAAGCTTTCTTT. This gives the protein CASSPGTRATEAFF.

At least ten counts were recorded for this clonotype. V usage is TRBV25-1 and J usage is TRBJ1-5; 8 bases line up with TRBD1. CDR1 and CDR2 (germline): MGHDK, SYGVNS. This CDR3 comprises 14 residues. V was pared by 6 bases and J by 5 bases, with 6 bases of the junction left unmatched. The CDR3 loop reads CASSHRGKDQPQHF. The CDR3 DNA sequence: TGTGCCAGCAGCCACAGGGGGAAGGATCAGCCCCAGCATTTT.

This clonotype was counted ten times or more. CDR3 DNA: TGTGCCAGCAGCAACGGACAGGGTAGCACTGAAGCTTTCTTT. It encodes CASSNGQGSTEAFF. J is TRBJ1-1 and V is TRBV7-9, with 8 bases that match TRBD1. V trimming: 5 bases; J trimming: 4 bases; junction bases outside the gene matches: 6. The CDR3 runs 14 residues. Per germline, CDR1 SEHNR and CDR2 FQNEAQ (reference sequence).

This clonotype was seen many times. The chain is built from TRBV28 and TRBJ1-2, with D unresolved. In germline, CDR1 is MDHEN, CDR2 SYDVKM. The V end lost 4 bases, the J end lost 8 bases, and 11 bases lay between the germline ends. CDR3 length: 12 residues. CDR3 in DNA: TGTGCCAGCAGTTCCCCCCAAGGCGGCTACACCTTC. Translation: CASSSPQGGYTF.

This clonotype occurred many times. The V gene is TRBV15, the J gene TRBJ2-1; no reliable D call. Trimming removed 3 bases at V and 6 bases at J, with 9 bases between. Germline V CDR1 and CDR2: LNHNV, YYDKDF (reference sequence). The CDR3 loop spans 13 amino acids. For the CDR3, the DNA is TGTGCCACCAGCAGGGTCAACGGCAATGAGCAGTTCTTC. Protein: CATSRVNGNEQFF.

This clonotype came up many times. The J gene is TRBJ1-2, the V gene TRBV6-1; TRBD1 is a possible D gene (6 bases). The CDR3 is 14 amino acids. Trimming took 6 bases from V and 2 from J, leaving 13 bases between them. Germline V CDR1 and CDR2: MNHNS, SASEGT. CDR3 sequence reads: CASSNRVRNYGYTF. CDR3 coding DNA: TGTGCCAGCAGCAACAGGGTCAGGAACTATGGCTACACCTTC.

This clonotype was counted only a few times. The chain has TRBV5-1 and TRBJ2-7, with unresolved D. V was trimmed by 0 bases and J by 0 bases, leaving 10 bases between them. The CDR3 loop spans 15 amino acids. Germline V gene data show CDR1 as SGHRS and CDR2 as YFSETQ. CDR3 DNA sequence: TGCGCCAGCAGCTTGGATACGGCCTACTCCTACGAGCAGTACTTC. This encodes CASSLDTAYSYEQYF.

This clonotype appeared many times. J is TRBJ2-2 and V is TRBV9, with 8 bases matching TRBD2. Germline V CDR1 and CDR2: SGDLS, YYNGEE. This CDR3 has 15 residues. V lost 3 bases and J lost 3; bases outside the gene matches: 4. The CDR3, as DNA: TGTGCCAGCAGCGAACTAGCGGAGTACACCGGGGAGCTGTTTTTT. This codes for CASSELAEYTGELFF.

In this sample, this clonotype turned up many times. V gene TRBV3-1 combines with J gene TRBJ2-7, with TRBD1 matching 7 bases. Unmatched junction bases numbered 6, after V lost 4 bases and J lost 6 bases. Germline V CDR1 and CDR2: LGHDT, YNNKEL (reference sequence). This CDR3 contains 13 residues. The CDR3 spells CASSLLSGGEQYF. The CDR3, as DNA: TGTGCCAGCAGCCTACTATCAGGGGGCGAGCAGTACTTC.

This clonotype has at least ten counts. The chain uses TRBV6-5 and TRBJ1-6, with 9 bases fitting TRBD1. The trim removed 6 bases at V and 7 bases at J, leaving 7 bases unmatched. Germline values: CDR1 MNHEY, CDR2 SVGAGI. The CDR3 totals 15 residues. CDR3 sequence (DNA): TGTGCCAGCAGCAACGGACAGGGGAAAAATTCACCCCTCCACTTT. Residues: CASSNGQGKNSPLHF.

Ten or more counts support this clonotype. The gene calls are TRBV5-1 and TRBJ2-7, with 8 bases matching TRBD1. V lost 5 bases and J lost 2; bases outside the gene matches: 0. The CDR3 spans 12 residues. CDR1 is SGHRS and CDR2 is YFSETQ in the germline V gene. The CDR3 DNA follows: TGCGCCAGCAGACAGGGGGCCTACGAGCAGTACTTC. It codes for CASRQGAYEQYF.

This clonotype was counted ten times or more. This chain connects TRBV5-1 to TRBJ2-3; D possibly corresponds to TRBD1 (6 bases). This CDR3 is built from 16 residues. Germline V gene lookup returns CDR1 SGHRS and CDR2 YFSETQ. V lost 0 bases and J 0 bases, leaving 11 bases between the germline ends. CDR3 sequence (DNA): TGCGCCAGCAGCTTGGAAGACAGGACTAGCACAGATACGCAGTATTTT. Its protein is CASSLEDRTSTDTQYF. The variable domain in full, with the rest retrieved from reference TRBV5-1 and TRBJ2-3, is KAGVTQTPRYLIKTRGQQVTLSCSPISGHRSVSWYQQTPGQGLQFLFEYFSETQRNKGNFPGRFSGRQFSNSRSEMNVSTLELGDSALYLCASSLEDRTSTDTQYFGPGTRLTVL.

The chain uses TRBV5-6 and TRBJ2-3; D unclear. Looked up from germline, CDR1 is SGHDT and CDR2 is YYEEEE. The CDR3 spans 16 residues. V lost 0 bases, J lost 2 bases, and 13 bases lay in between. CDR3: CASSLGVSRLTDTQYF. The DNA of the CDR3 is TGTGCCAGCAGCTTGGGGGTTAGCAGACTCACAGATACGCAGTATTTT.

This clonotype is medium-sized by share. The V and J genes are TRBV11-2 and TRBJ1-3; unclear D gene. This CDR3 comprises 13 residues. Germline V CDR1 and CDR2: SGHAT, FQNNGV. V gave up 5 bases and J gave up 0 bases, with 5 bases separating them. CDR3 nucleotide sequence: TGTGCCAGCAGCCCCTACTCTGGAAACACCATATATTTT. Amino acid sequence: CASSPYSGNTIYF.

At least ten counts were recorded for this clonotype. This rearrangement joins TRBV21-1 to TRBJ1-6; the table's D gene call, TRBD1, was not cross checked with the DNA. TRBV21-1 constitutes a pseudogene. This CDR3 has 16 amino acids. The DNA for the CDR3 is TGTGCCAGCAGCGCACGCTTTGGACAGGGGCATTCACCCCTCCACTTT. Translated: CASSARFGQGHSPLHF.

The CDR3 region is CASSHRQNTGELFF. CDR3 nucleotides: TGCGCCAGCAGCCACAGACAGAACACCGGGGAGCTGTTTTTT. The V call is TRBV5-1, the J call TRBJ2-2, with no clear D. V shed 4 bases and J shed 1 base, with 8 bases lying between them. Germline CDR1 and CDR2: SGHRS and YFSETQ. CDR3 size: 14 residues.

This clonotype has a count of ten or more. The genes are TRBV10-3 and TRBJ1-3; weak D call: TRBD1 (5 bases). This CDR3 is 14 amino acids long. Germline CDR1 reads ENHRY; CDR2 reads SYGVKD. Trimming shortened V by 9 bases and J by 2 bases, and 14 bases separated the two germline ends. The CDR3 spells CAIRDGRAGNTIYF. The CDR3 DNA follows: TGTGCCATACGGGACGGGAGGGCTGGAAACACCATATATTTT.

This clonotype was found many times. The CDR3 protein is CASRAGLAGYNEQFF. DNA of the CDR3: TGTGCCAGCAGAGCGGGACTAGCGGGCTACAATGAGCAGTTCTTC. V and J are TRBV12-3 or TRBV12-4 and TRBJ2-1; 12 nucleotides align to TRBD2. Trimming took 6 bases from V and 3 from J; bases not matched to a gene: 3. CDR3 length: 15 amino acids.